A single sample gave rise to the 24 T cell receptor beta chains below, sequenced in a study of blood T cell repertoires in COVID-19. This table comes from immunoSEQ multiplex PCR, and its TCRdb copy is limited to in-frame clones, with some not included. The top ten clones hold approximately 2% of a sample with about 260,000 clones, more than 70% of them seen once. What was sequenced was PBMCs or T cells enriched from blood (not recorded which). These receptors all stem from a woman aged 45-65 years who had recovered from COVID-19.

V usage is TRBV28 and J usage is TRBJ2-7; maybe TRBD2 (6 bases). CDR3 size: 15 residues. Germline CDR1 and CDR2: MDHEN and SYDVKM. V shed 4 bases and J shed 1 base, with 14 bases lying between them. CDR3: CASSSSGTSSYEQYF. The CDR3, as DNA: TGTGCCAGCAGTTCATCCGGGACTTCTTCCTACGAGCAGTACTTC.

CDR3 nucleotide sequence: TGTGCCAGCCGCGGACGCCGACGGAGGTTTGAAGCTTTCTTT. Translated, it gives CASRGRRRRFEAFF. The rearrangement links TRBV11-3 to TRBJ1-1; D ambiguous. The V end lost 8 bases, the J end lost 7 bases, and 20 bases lay between the germline ends. Germline CDR1 reads SGHNT; CDR2 reads YENEEA. CDR3 size: 14 residues.

This chain uses TRBV13 with TRBJ2-3; 9 bases are shared with TRBD2. J lost 2 bases, V lost 0 bases, and 9 bases had no gene match. CDR1 and CDR2 from the germline V gene are PRHDT and FYEKMQ (reference sequence). This CDR3 comprises 18 residues. The CDR3 here is CASSLGTSGRRYTDTQYF. CDR3 DNA sequence: TGTGCCAGCAGCTTAGGGACTAGCGGCCGCCGATACACAGATACGCAGTATTTT.

This clone was counted a single time. The chain carries TRBV7-2 and TRBJ1-5, with 9 bases matching TRBD1. CDR3 size: 19 residues. Germline V gene sequence: CDR1 SGHTA, CDR2 FQGNSA. J was trimmed by 0 bases and V by 4 bases; bases with no gene match: 13. The CDR3: CASSYSGTGTTYSNQPQHF. For the CDR3, the DNA is TGTGCCAGCAGCTACTCCGGGACAGGGACAACATATAGCAATCAGCCCCAGCATTTT. Drawing the rest from reference TRBV7-2 and TRBJ1-5, the complete variable domain is GAGVSQSPSNKVTEKGKDVELRCDPISGHTALYWYRQSLGQGLEFLIYFQGNSAPDKSGLPSDRFSAERTGGSVSTLTIQRTQQEDSAVYLCASSYSGTGTTYSNQPQHFGDGTRLSIL.

A note on this clone: The same CDR3 is also encoded by other DNA sequences in this sample. The chain employs TRBV4-3 and TRBJ1-2; 10 bases are shared with TRBD1. The V segment lost 1 base and the J segment 4 bases; nucleotides outside the gene matches: 0. Germline CDR1 is LGHNA and CDR2 is YSLEER. The CDR3 spans 14 residues. The CDR3 nucleotides are TGCGCCAGCAGCCAAGGGGACAGGGGCTATGGCTACACCTTC. Translated, it gives CASSQGDRGYGYTF.

The rearrangement links TRBV18 to TRBJ2-7; D is possibly TRBD1 (5 bases). Deletions cut 6 bases from V and 2 bases from J, with 14 bases between. The germline V gene has CDR1 KGHSH and CDR2 LQKENI. CDR3 length: 14 amino acids. The CDR3, as DNA: TGTGCCAGCTCGTCGTTCAGGGATGCCTACGAGCAGTACTTC. Translated, it gives CASSSFRDAYEQYF. Drawing the rest from reference TRBV18 and TRBJ2-7, the complete variable domain is NAGVMQNPRHLVRRRGQEARLRCSPMKGHSHVYWYRQLPEEGLKFMVYLQKENIIDESGMPKERFSAEFPKEGPSILRIQQVVRGDSAAYFCASSSFRDAYEQYFGPGTRLTVT.

J is TRBJ2-1 and V is TRBV7-2, with D unresolved. V lost 2 bases, J lost 0 bases, and 11 bases lay in between. The CDR3 totals 16 residues. The V gene's germline CDR1 is SGHTA and CDR2 FQGNSA. CDR3 DNA sequence: TGTGCCAGCAGCTTATCCCCGACGGGCTCCTACAATGAGCAGTTCTTC. Translating it yields CASSLSPTGSYNEQFF. Using reference TRBV7-2 and TRBJ2-1 for the parts outside the CDR3, the full variable domain is GAGVSQSPSNKVTEKGKDVELRCDPISGHTALYWYRQSLGQGLEFLIYFQGNSAPDKSGLPSDRFSAERTGGSVSTLTIQRTQQEDSAVYLCASSLSPTGSYNEQFFGPGTRLTVL.

The chain employs TRBV9 and TRBJ1-2, with 9 nucleotides matching TRBD1. V shed 2 bases and J 5 bases; nucleotides not matched to a gene: 4. Germline V gene sequence: CDR1 SGDLS, CDR2 YYNGEE. The CDR3 consists of 14 residues. CDR3 sequence reads: CASSVGTGKYGYTF. In DNA, the CDR3 is TGTGCCAGCAGCGTGGGGACAGGGAAGTATGGCTACACCTTC.

V is TRBV19 and J is TRBJ1-1; D gene ambiguous. V was pared by 3 bases and J by 0 bases, with 5 bases between. The CDR3 runs to 13 residues. Germline V CDR1 and CDR2: LNHDA, SQIVND (reference sequence). The CDR3 reads CASSIRMNTEAFF. The CDR3 DNA sequence: TGTGCCAGTAGTATCAGAATGAACACTGAAGCTTTCTTT.

The chain carries TRBV12-3 or TRBV12-4 and TRBJ2-7; D is undetermined. This CDR3 spans 12 amino acids. V was pared by 5 bases and J by 3 bases, with 8 bases between. CDR3 sequence: CASSLLDYEQYF. Written as DNA, the CDR3 is TGTGCCAGCAGTCTCCTAGACTACGAGCAGTACTTC.

J is TRBJ1-2 and V is TRBV7-9; 11 bases fit TRBD1. The CDR3 runs to 18 residues. CDR1 is SEHNR, CDR2 FQNEAQ, per germline (reference sequence). The ends lost 5 bases at V and 1 base at J; junction bases unmatched: 12. The CDR3 region is CASSPGTGGPSGNYGYTF. The CDR3 bases are TGTGCCAGCAGCCCGGGGACAGGGGGTCCGTCTGGTAACTATGGCTACACCTTC.

This chain joins TRBV7-2 and TRBJ1-4; 10 positions match TRBD1. The CDR3 extends over 14 amino acids. The junction had 7 bases not matched to a gene; V was cut back by 2 bases and J by 13 bases. Germline-derived CDR1 and CDR2 are SGHTA and FQGNSA. CDR3 coding DNA: TGTGCCAGCAGCTTACGGACAGGGGGACGAGGACTGTTTTTT. Protein product: CASSLRTGGRGLFF.

The rearrangement links TRBV19 to TRBJ2-3; D remains ambiguous. Germline-derived CDR1 and CDR2 are LNHDA and SQIVND (reference sequence). The V end lost 9 bases, the J end lost 0 bases, and 10 bases lay between the germline ends. The CDR3 covers 13 residues. The CDR3 reads CASTDWSTDTQYF. The DNA of the CDR3 is TGTGCCAGCACCGACTGGAGCACAGATACGCAGTATTTT.

This rearrangement joins TRBV2 to TRBJ1-5, with D maybe TRBD1 (5 bases). Looked up from germline, CDR1 is SNHLY and CDR2 is FYNNEI. V dropped 7 bases and J dropped 5 bases, with 12 bases sitting between them. The CDR3 is 13 residues long. The CDR3 DNA reads TGTGCCAGCAAGTCGACAGACTATCAGCCCCAGCATTTT. This encodes CASKSTDYQPQHF.

The chain recombines TRBV7-3 with TRBJ2-1; 14 bases agree with TRBD2. Per germline, CDR1 SGHTA and CDR2 FQGTGA. J lost 6 bases, V lost 1 base, and 5 bases had no gene match. This CDR3 has 17 amino acids. CDR3 in amino acids: CASSLRLGLAGGNEQFF. The CDR3 DNA reads TGTGCCAGCAGCTTAAGGCTTGGACTAGCGGGAGGCAATGAGCAGTTCTTC.

The J gene is TRBJ1-5, the V gene TRBV19; 9 nucleotides line up with TRBD1. The germline CDR1 and CDR2 sequences are LNHDA and SQIVND (reference sequence). Losses at the gene ends were 8 bases for V and 0 bases for J; bases not matched to a gene: 14. CDR3 size: 18 residues. CDR3 in DNA: TGTGCCAGTCGCGGAGGACAGGGGAATTTCTATAGCAATCAGCCCCAGCATTTT. It yields the protein CASRGGQGNFYSNQPQHF. Using reference TRBV19 and TRBJ1-5 for the parts outside the CDR3, the full variable domain is DGGITQSPKYLFRKEGQNVTLSCEQNLNHDAMYWYRQDPGQGLRLIYYSQIVNDFQKGDIAEGYSVSREKKESFPLTVTSAQKNPTAFYLCASRGGQGNFYSNQPQHFGDGTRLSIL.

The gene calls are TRBV30 and TRBJ1-5; TRBD1 matches at 9 bases. CDR1 and CDR2 from the germline V gene are GTSNPN and SVGIG (reference sequence). V gave up 3 bases and J gave up 4 bases; unmatched junction bases: 10. The CDR3 has 16 residues. This CDR3 is CAWSVSPGQGNQPQHF. In nucleotides, the CDR3 is TGTGCCTGGAGCGTTTCCCCGGGACAGGGAAATCAGCCCCAGCATTTT.

The chain is built from TRBV6-2 or TRBV6-3 and TRBJ2-1; D unclear. CDR1 is MNHEY, CDR2 SVGEGT, per germline. The V gene lost 6 bases and the J gene lost 0 bases, with 21 bases spanning the gap. CDR3 length equals 18 residues. In DNA form, the CDR3 reads TGTGCCAGCAGCCGCCAACCTAGGCCCCTGAGCTCCTACAATGAGCAGTTCTTC. Residues: CASSRQPRPLSSYNEQFF.

The chain recombines TRBV19 with TRBJ1-4, with D maybe TRBD1 (6 bases). The germline CDR1 and CDR2 sequences are LNHDA and SQIVND (reference sequence). V was shortened by 4 bases and J by 3 bases, with 9 bases between the two germline ends. The CDR3 contains 14 residues. The CDR3 nucleotides read TGTGCCAGTAGTAAACAGGGTGCTAATGAAAAACTGTTTTTT. Its translation is CASSKQGANEKLFF.

The chain employs TRBV3-1 (or the pseudogene TRBV3-2) and TRBJ2-7; D call uncertain. CDR3 length: 14 residues. Germline CDR1 LGHDT, CDR2 YNNKEL (reference sequence). Trimming stripped 3 bases from V and 2 bases from J, with 11 bases between. The DNA for the CDR3 is TGTGCCAGCAGCCACTTAATTAGCACCTACGAGCAGTACTTC. Amino acid sequence: CASSHLISTYEQYF.

This clone is a singleton in its sample. The V gene is TRBV18, the J gene TRBJ2-7; a weak D match, TRBD1 (6 bases). Germline lookup yields CDR1 KGHSH and CDR2 LQKENI. Trimming took 3 bases from V and 9 from J, leaving 15 bases between them. This CDR3 is 13 amino acids long. The CDR3 DNA is TGTGCCAGCTCACCGGGGCAGGGGACGGGGCAGTACTTC. Amino acids: CASSPGQGTGQYF.

V and J are TRBV5-5 and TRBJ1-4; possible D gene TRBD1, 6 bases. This CDR3 has 13 residues. Trimming removed 4 bases at V and 14 bases at J, with 18 bases between. CDR1 is SGHKS, CDR2 YYEKEE, per germline (reference sequence). The CDR3 DNA is TGTGCCAGCAGCCTGGAGGGACACGCAGTGCTGTTTTTT. This codes for CASSLEGHAVLFF. The variable domain in full, completed from reference TRBV5-5 and TRBJ1-4, reads DAGVTQSPTHLIKTRGQQVTLRCSPISGHKSVSWYQQVLGQGPQFIFQYYEKEERGRGNFPDRFSARQFPNYSSELNVNALLLGDSALYLCASSLEGHAVLFFGSGTQLSVL.

This clone occurred once. The rearrangement joins TRBV4-1 to TRBJ2-2, with 9 bases aligning to TRBD1. This CDR3 is 15 amino acids long. CDR1 MGHRA and CDR2 YSYEKL come from the germline V gene. Trimming cost V 7 bases and J 0 bases; bases outside gene matches: 3. CDR3: CASIGQGPNTGELFF. The CDR3 DNA sequence: TGCGCCAGCATCGGACAGGGGCCGAACACCGGGGAGCTGTTTTTT.

The chain recombines TRBV5-4 with TRBJ2-7; 9 positions agree with TRBD1. V shed 2 bases and J 1 base; nucleotides not matched to a gene: 4. The CDR3 runs 15 residues. CDR1 is SGHNT and CDR2 is YYREEE in the germline V gene (reference sequence). CDR3 amino acids: CASSFRDRVSYEQYF. Written as DNA, the CDR3 is TGTGCCAGCAGCTTCCGGGACAGGGTATCCTACGAGCAGTACTTC.